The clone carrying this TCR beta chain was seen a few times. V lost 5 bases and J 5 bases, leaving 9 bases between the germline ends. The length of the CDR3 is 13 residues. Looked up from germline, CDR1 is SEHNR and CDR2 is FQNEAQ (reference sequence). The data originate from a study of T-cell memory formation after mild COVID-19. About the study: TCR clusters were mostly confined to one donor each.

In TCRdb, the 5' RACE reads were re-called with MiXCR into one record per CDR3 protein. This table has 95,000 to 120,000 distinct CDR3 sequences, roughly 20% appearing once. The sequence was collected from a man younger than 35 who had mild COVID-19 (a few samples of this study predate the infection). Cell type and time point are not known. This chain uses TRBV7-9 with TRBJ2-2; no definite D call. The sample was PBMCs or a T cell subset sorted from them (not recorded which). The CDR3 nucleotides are TGTGCCAGCAGCCGAAAGGCGACCGGGGAGCTGTTTTTT. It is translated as CASSRKATGELFF.